This TCR beta chain was recorded in a study of vaccination and CD4 T cells after COVID-19. Overall study: Convalescent persons amounted to six males plus four females, two of whom were Hispanic. Study-level findings and limits: Vaccine-specific clones in convalescent patients were spike mono-reactive in 304 of 307 cases.

The treatment denotes: approximately nine-day PBMC culture with coronavirus spike peptide pools or control peptides (ViraFEST assay). Via ViraFEST, peptide pools expanded antigen-specific T cells before TCR sequencing. This CDR3 has 10 amino acids. Germline V lookup: CDR1 MNHNS, CDR2 SASEGT. Trimming stripped 9 bases from V and 2 bases from J, with 4 bases between. The study sequenced cultured CD4+ T cell DNA using the Oncomine TCR Beta short-read assay. One entry per CDR3 protein, called by TCRdb with MiXCR from the PCR reads. The sample contains around 20,000 distinct CDR3 sequences, 50% of which appear only once. This clonotype was seen a few times. Its antigen is unknown.

Sequenced sample: CD4+ T cells from blood, cultured in vitro. The clonotype was recovered from a human donor who had recovered from COVID-19. The chain employs TRBV6-1 and TRBJ1-2; D remains ambiguous. The CDR3, as DNA: TGTGCCAGTCGCAACTATGGCTACACCTTC. Its protein product is CASRNYGYTF.